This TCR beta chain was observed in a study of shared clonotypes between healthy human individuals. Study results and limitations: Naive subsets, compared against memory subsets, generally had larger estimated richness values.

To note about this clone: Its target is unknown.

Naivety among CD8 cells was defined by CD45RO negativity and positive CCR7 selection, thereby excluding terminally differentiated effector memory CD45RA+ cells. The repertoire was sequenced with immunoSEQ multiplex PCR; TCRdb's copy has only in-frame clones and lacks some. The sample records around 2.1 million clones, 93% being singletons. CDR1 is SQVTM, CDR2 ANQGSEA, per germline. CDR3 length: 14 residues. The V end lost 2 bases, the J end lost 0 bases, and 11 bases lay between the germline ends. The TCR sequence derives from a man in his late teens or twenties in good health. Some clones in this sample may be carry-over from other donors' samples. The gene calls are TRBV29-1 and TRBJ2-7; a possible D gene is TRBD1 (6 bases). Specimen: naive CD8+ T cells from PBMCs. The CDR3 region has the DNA TGCAGCGTTGAAACCCGGGACAACTCCTACGAGCAGTACTTC. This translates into CSVETRDNSYEQYF.